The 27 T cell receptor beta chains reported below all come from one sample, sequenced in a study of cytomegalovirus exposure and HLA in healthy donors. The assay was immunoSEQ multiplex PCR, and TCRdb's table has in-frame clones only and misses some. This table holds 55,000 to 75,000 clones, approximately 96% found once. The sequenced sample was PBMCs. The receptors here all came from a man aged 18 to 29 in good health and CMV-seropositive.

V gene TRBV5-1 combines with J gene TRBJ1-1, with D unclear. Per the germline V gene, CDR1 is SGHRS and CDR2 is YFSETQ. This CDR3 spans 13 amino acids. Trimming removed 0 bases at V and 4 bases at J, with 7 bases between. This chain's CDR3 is CASSLAGPTEAFF. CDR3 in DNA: TGCGCCAGCAGCTTGGCAGGCCCCACTGAAGCTTTCTTT.

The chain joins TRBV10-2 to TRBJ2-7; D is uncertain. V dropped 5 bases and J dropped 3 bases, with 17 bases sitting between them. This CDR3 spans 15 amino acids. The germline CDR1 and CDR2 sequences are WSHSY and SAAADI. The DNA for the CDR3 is TGCGCCAGCAGTCCCGCCGTGGCCCTCCACTACGAGCAGTACTTC. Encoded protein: CASSPAVALHYEQYF.

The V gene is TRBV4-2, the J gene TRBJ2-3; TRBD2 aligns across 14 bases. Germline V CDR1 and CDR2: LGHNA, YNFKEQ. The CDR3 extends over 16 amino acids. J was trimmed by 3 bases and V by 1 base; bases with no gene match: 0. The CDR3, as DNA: TGTGCCAGCAGCCAAGGGACTAGCGGGAGGACAGATACGCAGTATTTT. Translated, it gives CASSQGTSGRTDTQYF.

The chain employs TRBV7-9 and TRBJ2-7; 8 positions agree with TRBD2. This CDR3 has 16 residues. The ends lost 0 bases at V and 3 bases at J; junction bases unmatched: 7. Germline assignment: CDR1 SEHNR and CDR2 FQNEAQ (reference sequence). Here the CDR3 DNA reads TGTGCCAGCAGCTTAGCGGCTAGCGGGTTAGACTACGAGCAGTACTTC. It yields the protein CASSLAASGLDYEQYF.

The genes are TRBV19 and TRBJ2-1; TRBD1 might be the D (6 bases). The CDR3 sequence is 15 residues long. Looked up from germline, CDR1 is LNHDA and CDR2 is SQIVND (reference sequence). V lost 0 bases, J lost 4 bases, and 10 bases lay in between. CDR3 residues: CASSIDQGRYNEQFF. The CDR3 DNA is TGTGCCAGTAGTATAGATCAGGGGAGATACAATGAGCAGTTCTTC. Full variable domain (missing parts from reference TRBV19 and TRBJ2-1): DGGITQSPKYLFRKEGQNVTLSCEQNLNHDAMYWYRQDPGQGLRLIYYSQIVNDFQKGDIAEGYSVSREKKESFPLTVTSAQKNPTAFYLCASSIDQGRYNEQFFGPGTRLTVL.

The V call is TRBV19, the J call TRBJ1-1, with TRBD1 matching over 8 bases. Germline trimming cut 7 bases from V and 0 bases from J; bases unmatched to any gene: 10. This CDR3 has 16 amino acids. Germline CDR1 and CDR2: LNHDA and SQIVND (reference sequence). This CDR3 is CASKRSGQEVNTEAFF. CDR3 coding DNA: TGTGCCAGTAAAAGGTCGGGACAGGAGGTGAACACTGAAGCTTTCTTT. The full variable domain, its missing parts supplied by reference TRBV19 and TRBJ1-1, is DGGITQSPKYLFRKEGQNVTLSCEQNLNHDAMYWYRQDPGQGLRLIYYSQIVNDFQKGDIAEGYSVSREKKESFPLTVTSAQKNPTAFYLCASKRSGQEVNTEAFFGQGTRLTVV.

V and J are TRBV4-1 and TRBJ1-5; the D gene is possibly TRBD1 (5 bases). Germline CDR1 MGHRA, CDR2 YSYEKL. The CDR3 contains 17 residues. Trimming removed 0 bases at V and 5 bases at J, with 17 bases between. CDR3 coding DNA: TGCGCCAGCAGCCAAGATCAAACTTCAGGGTGGGATCAGCCCCAGCATTTT. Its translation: CASSQDQTSGWDQPQHF.

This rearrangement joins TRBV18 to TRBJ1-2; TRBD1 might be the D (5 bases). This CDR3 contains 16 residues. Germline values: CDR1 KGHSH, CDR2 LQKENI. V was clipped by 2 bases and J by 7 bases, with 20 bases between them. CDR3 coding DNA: TGTGCCAGCTCACCAAACGCCAAGGACATCTGGAGTGGCTACACCTTC. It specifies CASSPNAKDIWSGYTF.

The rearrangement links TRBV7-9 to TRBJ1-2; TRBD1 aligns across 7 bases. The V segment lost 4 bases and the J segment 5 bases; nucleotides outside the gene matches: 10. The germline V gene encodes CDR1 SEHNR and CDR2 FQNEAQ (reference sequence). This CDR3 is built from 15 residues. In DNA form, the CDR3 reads TGTGCCAGCAGCTCTGACAGGGTAGCCTCTTATGGCTACACCTTC. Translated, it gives CASSSDRVASYGYTF.

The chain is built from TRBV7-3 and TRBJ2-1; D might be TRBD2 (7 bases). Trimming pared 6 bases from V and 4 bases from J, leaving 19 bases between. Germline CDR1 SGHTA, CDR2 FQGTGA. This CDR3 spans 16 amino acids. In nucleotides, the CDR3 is TGTGCCAGCAGACATCGGGGGGCGGAAAGTTACAATGAGCAGTTCTTC. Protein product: CASRHRGAESYNEQFF.

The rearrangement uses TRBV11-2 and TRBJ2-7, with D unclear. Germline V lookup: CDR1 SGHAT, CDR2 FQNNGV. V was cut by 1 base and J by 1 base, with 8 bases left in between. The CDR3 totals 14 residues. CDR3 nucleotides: TGTGCCAGCAGCTTAGCGGTACAGTCCTACGAGCAGTACTTC. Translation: CASSLAVQSYEQYF.

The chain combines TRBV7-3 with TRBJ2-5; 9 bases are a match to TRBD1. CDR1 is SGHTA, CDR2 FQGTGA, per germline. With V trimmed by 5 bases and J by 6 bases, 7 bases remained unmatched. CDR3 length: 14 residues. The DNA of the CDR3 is TGTGCCAGCAGCCCCGGGACAGGGTTGAAGACCCAGTACTTC. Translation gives CASSPGTGLKTQYF.

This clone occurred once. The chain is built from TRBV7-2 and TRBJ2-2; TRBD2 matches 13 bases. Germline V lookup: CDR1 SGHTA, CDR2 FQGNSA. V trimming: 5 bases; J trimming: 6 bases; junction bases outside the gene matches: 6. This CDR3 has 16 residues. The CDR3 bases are TGTGCCAGCAGCCCCCGGACTAGCGGGGGTGCCGGGGAGCTGTTTTTT. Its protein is CASSPRTSGGAGELFF.

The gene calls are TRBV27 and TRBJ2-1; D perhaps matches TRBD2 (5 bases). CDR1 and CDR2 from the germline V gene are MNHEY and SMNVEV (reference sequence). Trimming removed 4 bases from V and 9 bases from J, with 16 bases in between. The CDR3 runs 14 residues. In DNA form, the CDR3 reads TGTGCCAGCAGTTCAAGGGCGGGTATCCTTGAGCAGTTCTTC. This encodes CASSSRAGILEQFF.

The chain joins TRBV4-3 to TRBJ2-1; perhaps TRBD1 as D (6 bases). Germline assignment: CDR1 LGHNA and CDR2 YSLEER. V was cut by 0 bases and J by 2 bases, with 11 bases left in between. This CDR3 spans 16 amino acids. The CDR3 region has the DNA TGCGCCAGCAGCCAAGAACGTGGGGGCGCCTACAATGAGCAGTTCTTC. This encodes CASSQERGGAYNEQFF.

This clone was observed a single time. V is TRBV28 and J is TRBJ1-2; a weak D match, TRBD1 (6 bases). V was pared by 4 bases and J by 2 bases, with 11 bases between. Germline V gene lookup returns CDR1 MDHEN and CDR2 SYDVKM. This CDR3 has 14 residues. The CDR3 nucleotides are TGTGCCAGCAGTTCCGACAGGACGAACTATGGCTACACCTTC. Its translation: CASSSDRTNYGYTF.

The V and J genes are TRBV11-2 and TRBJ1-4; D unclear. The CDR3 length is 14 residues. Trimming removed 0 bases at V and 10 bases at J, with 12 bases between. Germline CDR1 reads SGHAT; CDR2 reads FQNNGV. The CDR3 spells CASSLEGQFLKLFF. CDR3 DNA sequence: TGTGCCAGCAGCTTAGAGGGCCAGTTCTTAAAACTGTTTTTT.

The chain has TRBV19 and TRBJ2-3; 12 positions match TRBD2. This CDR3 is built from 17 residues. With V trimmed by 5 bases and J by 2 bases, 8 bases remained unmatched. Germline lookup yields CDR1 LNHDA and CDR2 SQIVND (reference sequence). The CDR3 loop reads CASSRLAGALFTDTQYF. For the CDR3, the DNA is TGTGCCAGTAGTCGACTAGCGGGAGCCCTCTTCACAGATACGCAGTATTTT.

CDR3 amino acids: CASTMERERNEQFF. As DNA, the CDR3 is TGTGCCAGCACCATGGAGAGGGAACGCAATGAGCAGTTCTTC. The chain combines TRBV11-2 with TRBJ2-1, with a possible D match to TRBD2 (5 bases). CDR1 is SGHAT and CDR2 is FQNNGV in the germline V gene. There are 14 residues in the CDR3. Trimming shortened V by 7 bases and J by 6 bases, and 16 bases separated the two germline ends.

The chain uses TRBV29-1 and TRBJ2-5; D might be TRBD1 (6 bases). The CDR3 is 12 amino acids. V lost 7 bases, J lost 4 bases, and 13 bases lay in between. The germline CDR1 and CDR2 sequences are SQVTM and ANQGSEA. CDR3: CSAARDTETQYF. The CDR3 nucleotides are TGCAGCGCCGCTAGGGACACAGAGACCCAGTACTTC.

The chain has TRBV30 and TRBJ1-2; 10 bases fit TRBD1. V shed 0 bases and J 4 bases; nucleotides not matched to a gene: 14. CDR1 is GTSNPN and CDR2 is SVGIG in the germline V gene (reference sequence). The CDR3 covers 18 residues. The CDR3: CAWSVAGQGLRFGYGYTF. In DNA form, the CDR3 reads TGTGCCTGGAGTGTCGCGGGACAGGGGCTTCGCTTTGGCTATGGCTACACCTTC.

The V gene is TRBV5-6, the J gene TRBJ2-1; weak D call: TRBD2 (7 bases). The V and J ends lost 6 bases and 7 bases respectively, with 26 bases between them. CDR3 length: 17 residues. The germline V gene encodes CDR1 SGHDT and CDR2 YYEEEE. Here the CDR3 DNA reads TGTGCCAGCATCTCATTATGGGGGCGGGAGACCTGGAATGAGCAGTTCTTC. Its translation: CASISLWGRETWNEQFF.

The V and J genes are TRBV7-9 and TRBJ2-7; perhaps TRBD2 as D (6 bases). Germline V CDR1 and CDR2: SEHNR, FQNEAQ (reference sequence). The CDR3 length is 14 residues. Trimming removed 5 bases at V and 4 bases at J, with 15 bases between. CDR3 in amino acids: CASSPRDGRYEQYF. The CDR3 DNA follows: TGTGCCAGCAGCCCCAGGGACGGGAGATACGAGCAGTACTTC.

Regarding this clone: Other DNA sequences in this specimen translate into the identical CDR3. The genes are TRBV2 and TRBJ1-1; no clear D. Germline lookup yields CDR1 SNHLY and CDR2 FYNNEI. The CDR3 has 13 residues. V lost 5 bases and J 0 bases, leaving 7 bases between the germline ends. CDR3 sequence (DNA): TGTGCCAGCAGTTCCTATATGAACACTGAAGCTTTCTTT. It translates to CASSSYMNTEAFF.

CDR3 nucleotides: TGTGCCAGCAGTTCAGTAGCCGCGAACACCGGGGAGCTGTTTTTT. Amino acids: CASSSVAANTGELFF. The genes are TRBV6-5 and TRBJ2-2, with D hard to call. The V end was cut by 4 bases, the J end by 0 bases, with 9 bases between. The CDR3 sequence is 15 residues long. Germline CDR1 is MNHEY and CDR2 is SVGAGI.

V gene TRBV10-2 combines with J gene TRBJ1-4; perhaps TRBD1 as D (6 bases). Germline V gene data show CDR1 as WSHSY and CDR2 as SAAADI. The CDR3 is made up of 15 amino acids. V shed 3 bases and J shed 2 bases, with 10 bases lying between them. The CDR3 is CASSDSGATNEKLFF. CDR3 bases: TGCGCCAGCAGTGATTCAGGGGCCACTAATGAAAAACTGTTTTTT.

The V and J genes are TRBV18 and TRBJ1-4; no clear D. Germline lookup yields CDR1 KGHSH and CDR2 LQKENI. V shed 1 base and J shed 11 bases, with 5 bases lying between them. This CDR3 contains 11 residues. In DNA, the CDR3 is TGTGCCAGCTCACCACTGGAGAAACTGTTTTTT. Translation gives CASSPLEKLFF.